Here is one TCR beta chain with its context. It lacks a known antigen. It has no much larger one-base neighbor in the sample; base qualities were not kept. The germline V gene (reference sequence) sets CDR1 to LGHDT and CDR2 to YNNKEL. From cysteine to phenylalanine, the CDR3 is 13 amino acids long. Of the read, only the CDR3 DNA is kept; its 39 bases are in frame from base 1. V and J are truncated by 4 bases and 8 bases respectively, leaving an intervening sequence of 14 bases. These data are taken from a study of vaccination effects on CD4 cells after COVID-19 (dated by TCRdb to the early 2020s). About the investigation overall: Across the study, the median time from the second dose to post-vaccine sampling was 72 days (range 14 to 241). Cultures from other donors in the study were sequenced using the Oncomine TCR Beta short-read assay on an Illumina iSeq 100. Altogether, around 9 COVID-19 convalescent patients and a few SARS-CoV-2-naive healthy vaccine recipients made up the full study. In both COVID-19 convalescent patients and infection-naive vaccine recipients, the study compared SARS-CoV-2 spike-specific CD4+ TCR repertoires from before mRNA vaccination with those from after it.

What the study reported, not specific to this receptor: Clones induced by infection and clones induced by vaccination both contracted markedly at late timepoints after vaccination, which fits with T cell responses waning over time. In healthy vaccine recipients, vaccine-induced clones were almost all SARS-CoV-2 mono-reactive, with only 1 of 255 being cross-reactive with common cold coronaviruses. The study was limited by a small number of convalescent patients and lacked early post-infection timepoints.

The ViraFEST assay stimulated PBMC with viral peptide pools and then used TCR sequencing to identify antigen-specific CD4+ T cell clonotypes by expansion. After less than 13 days of culture, CD4+ T cells were isolated with the EasySep CD4+ T cell isolation kit. Participants received two doses of either the BNT162b2 or the mRNA-1273 mRNA SARS-CoV-2 vaccine. Negative nucleocapsid antibody results before and after vaccination confirmed that the healthy vaccine recipients had no prior SARS-CoV-2 infection. Each well held 1.5 million to 2 million PBMC cultured in IMDM containing about 5.5% human AB serum, approximately 10 IU/ml IL-2 and gentamicin, along with around 9.1 ug/ml peptides. Half of the culture medium was replaced with fresh IL-2-containing medium on days 3 and 7. Unless noted otherwise, every peptide stimulation condition was grown in triplicate wells. Using Ficoll-Paque Plus gradient centrifugation, PBMC were separated from whole blood and then either used fresh or cryopreserved at -140C. Overlapping peptide pools spanned the spike proteins of SARS-CoV-2 and the common cold coronaviruses HCoV-NL63, HCoV-OC43 and HCoV-229E. The QIAamp micro DNA kit was used to extract genomic DNA from the cultured CD4+ T cells.

Libraries were made using the immunoSEQ multiplex PCR assay. DNA from the CD4+ T cells that had been cultured and isolated underwent TCR beta CDR3 sequencing. The paper's processing steps were these. Non-productive TCR sequences were removed and reads were trimmed to the CDR3 region, keeping CDR3s of at least 7 amino acids. Antigen-specific clonotypes were identified with the MANAFEST web app by comparing expansion in peptide wells against reference cultures. Positive clones required FDR<0.05 expansion versus reference and all other wells, odds ratio above 5, and frequency above 0.1% in two replicate wells. Cross-reactive clonotypes were defined as significantly expanded in SARS-CoV-2 spike wells and in at least one common cold coronavirus spike condition. Using the stringdist R package, CDR3 similarity was measured by Levenshtein distance, and unrooted trees were constructed with ape in R 3.6.1. TCRdb's version of the immuneACCESS table is confined to in-frame rearrangements and falls short of the full clone set. An unresolved V gene accounts for under half of the shortfall where checked; the remainder is of unknown origin. From that table come the V and J calls and clone size; the DNA was used to work out D and trimming. The sample table contains 75,000 to 100,000 clones; only one count was recorded for roughly 80% of them. 0.85% to 1.3% of the sample belongs to the ten largest clones.

The chain couples TRBV3-1 (or the pseudogene TRBV3-2) to TRBJ1-2; TRBD1 is a possible D gene, resting on 5 matching bases. This clonotype was sampled from a human donor who received a COVID-19 vaccine. The starting material was CD4+ T cells from PBMCs cultured with HCoV-OC43 spike peptides, obtained after COVID-19 vaccination. This sample's cell subset or site label indicates: HCoV-OC43 spike overlapping peptide pool stimulation. The sequence in DNA is TGTGCCAGCAGCCTCGGGACGTCGAGCGGCTACACCTTC. Its product reads: CASSLGTSSGYTF.